This T cell receptor beta chain was captured in a study of T cell responses to AZD1222 COVID-19 vaccine. Looking at the study overall: Both about-4-week and about-12-week second-dose recipients were combined.

Study outcomes and limitations: It was only after the peak T cell response that any repertoires were sampled. Rises in breadth and depth of Spike-specific TCRs came after two AZD1222 doses.

About this clone itself: What it recognizes is unknown.

Assay used: immunoSEQ multiplex PCR; TCRdb lists only in-frame clones, some missing. Among 90,000 or so clones listed, approximately 86% were seen once. This CDR3 region has 14 residues. With 3 bases clipped from V and 8 bases from J, the junction kept 4 bases outside the gene matches. Germline V gives CDR1 KGHSH, CDR2 LQKENI. V is TRBV18 and J is TRBJ1-4; the match to TRBD1 covers 9 bases. The specimen comprised peripheral blood, sampled on day 0 of AZD1222 vaccination. This clonotype was obtained from an adult in good health. The DNA of the CDR3 is TGTGCCAGCTCACCTACAGGGGGCGCGGAAAAACTGTTTTTT. It translates to CASSPTGGAEKLFF.